A selection of T cell receptor beta chains follows, all from one sample in a study of Ad26.COV2.S vaccination and SARS-CoV-2 variants. The method was immunoSEQ multiplex PCR; TCRdb's version includes in-frame clones alone and lacks a portion of them. The sample comprises 300,000 to 400,000 clones, approximately 86% of which are singletons, and 2% to 2.5% rests with the top ten. Sequencing was performed on peripheral blood, taken in a trial of Ad26.COV2.S vaccine versus placebo. The receptors were gathered from a person aged 18-60 years who received the Ad26.COV2.S COVID-19 vaccine or a placebo. CDR3s include the opening cysteine and the closing phenylalanine or tryptophan. A D gene is named only where the DNA matches it firmly. Where a row states a size, it is once, few, many or the class of an expanded clone; other rows omit it.

DNA: TGTGCCAGCAGCCATGCGGGACAGTTCTCCAATCAGCCCCAGCATTTT
CDR3: CASSHAGQFSNQPQHF
size: -
D: TRBD1
J: TRBJ1-5
V: TRBV4-2

DNA: TGTGCCAGCAGAGCACAGACGTATGGCTACACCTTC
CDR3: CASRAQTYGYTF
size: -
D: -
J: TRBJ1-2
V: TRBV6-5

DNA: TGTGCCAGTAGTATAGATCTAGCGGGGGGAAATGAGCAGTTCTTC
CDR3: CASSIDLAGGNEQFF
size: -
D: TRBD2
J: TRBJ2-1
V: TRBV19

DNA: TGTGCCAGCAGCTCTCAACAGGGAGGGGGAAACACCATATATTTT
CDR3: CASSSQQGGGNTIYF
size: -
D: -
J: TRBJ1-3
V: TRBV11-2

DNA: TGCGCCAGCAGCTTGACCAGAGATTACGAGCAGTACTTC
CDR3: CASSLTRDYEQYF
size: -
D: -
J: TRBJ2-7
V: TRBV5-1

DNA: TGTGCCAGCAGGCAGCGGGGAACCTACGAGCAGTACTTC
CDR3: CASRQRGTYEQYF
size: -
D: TRBD2
J: TRBJ2-7
V: TRBV2

DNA: TGTGCCACCAGTTTGGGGACCATGGGGGAGACCCAGTACTTC
CDR3: CATSLGTMGETQYF
size: -
D: -
J: TRBJ2-5
V: TRBV24-1

DNA: TGTGCCAGCTCACCGAAGACAGGGTCCTACGAGCAGTACTTC
CDR3: CASSPKTGSYEQYF
size: -
D: TRBD1
J: TRBJ2-7
V: TRBV18

DNA: TGTGCCAGCAGCCCCCAATATTTGCGTGAGCAGTTCTTC
CDR3: CASSPQYLREQFF
size: -
D: -
J: TRBJ2-1
V: TRBV14

DNA: TGCGCCAGCAGCTTATTAGAGACCCAGTACTTC
CDR3: CASSLLETQYF
size: -
D: -
J: TRBJ2-5
V: TRBV5-1

DNA: TGTGCCAGCAGCTTAGAGAGGGGGATAGGTAATTCACCCCTCCACTTT
CDR3: CASSLERGIGNSPLHF
size: few
D: -
J: TRBJ1-6
V: TRBV11-2

DNA: TGTGCCAGCAGCGAACGACAGGGGGCCGGGGCCAACGTCCTGACTTTC
CDR3: CASSERQGAGANVLTF
size: -
D: TRBD1
J: TRBJ2-6
V: TRBV14

DNA: TGTGCCAGCAGAACCAGGTCCGGGGGGGAGGAGTACAATGAGCAGTTCTTC
CDR3: CASRTRSGGEEYNEQFF
size: -
D: TRBD2
J: TRBJ2-1
V: TRBV28

DNA: TGTGCCAGCAGCTCGTACACTCTGCATGGCTACACCTTC
CDR3: CASSSYTLHGYTF
size: -
D: -
J: TRBJ1-2
V: TRBV7-9

DNA: TGCGCCAGCAGCTTGATTTCGACAGGGGGGCCCTATGGCTACACCTTC
CDR3: CASSLISTGGPYGYTF
size: -
D: TRBD1
J: TRBJ1-2
V: TRBV5-1

DNA: TGTGCCAGCAGCTTGCGGACAGGGAGTAGGGATGAGCAGTTCTTC
CDR3: CASSLRTGSRDEQFF
size: -
D: TRBD1
J: TRBJ2-1
V: TRBV11-3

DNA: TGTGCCAGCAGCTCTTTTGACAGGGGAAGCAATCAGCCCCAGCATTTT
CDR3: CASSSFDRGSNQPQHF
size: -
D: TRBD1
J: TRBJ1-5
V: TRBV6-6

DNA: TGTGCCAGTACCTGGGACCGCGACTACGAGCAGTACTTC
CDR3: CASTWDRDYEQYF
size: -
D: -
J: TRBJ2-7
V: TRBV2

DNA: TGTGCCAGCAGCCCAGGACAGGGGGTAGTCTACGAGCAGTACTTC
CDR3: CASSPGQGVVYEQYF
size: once
D: TRBD1
J: TRBJ2-7
V: TRBV7-8

DNA: TGCGCCAGCAGCAAAAATCCCCGCGGAGTCCAAGAGACCCAGTACTTC
CDR3: CASSKNPRGVQETQYF
size: -
D: -
J: TRBJ2-5
V: TRBV5-1

DNA: TGCGCCAGCAGCTTGGGTACGGCAGAACTTATCTCTGGAAACACCATATATTTT
CDR3: CASSLGTAELISGNTIYF
size: few
D: -
J: TRBJ1-3
V: TRBV5-1

DNA: TGTGCCAGCAGCCAGGAGGGGACGACAGGATCCTACGAGCAGTACTTC
CDR3: CASSQEGTTGSYEQYF
size: -
D: -
J: TRBJ2-7
V: TRBV4-2

DNA: TGTGCCAGCAGTTTACCTAACTACAACTATGGCTACACCTTC
CDR3: CASSLPNYNYGYTF
size: -
D: -
J: TRBJ1-2
V: TRBV28

DNA: TGTGCCACCAGTGGAACCCCGCAAGAGACCCAGTACTTC
CDR3: CATSGTPQETQYF
size: -
D: -
J: TRBJ2-5
V: TRBV24-1

DNA: TGTGCCATCAGACCAGGGGGAGGGACAGATACGCAGTATTTT
CDR3: CAIRPGGGTDTQYF
size: -
D: -
J: TRBJ2-3
V: TRBV10-3

DNA: TGCGCCAGCAGCTTGGCCAGGGGTAGAGATACGCAGTATTTT
CDR3: CASSLARGRDTQYF
size: -
D: -
J: TRBJ2-3
V: TRBV5-1

DNA: TGTGCCAGCAGCTACGGGACAGGCACACATCAGCCCCAGCATTTT
CDR3: CASSYGTGTHQPQHF
size: -
D: TRBD1
J: TRBJ1-5
V: TRBV5-6